Below, 25 T cell receptor beta chains from the same sample are listed, as sequenced in a study of identical twins (dated by TCRdb to the mid-2010s). Libraries came from 5' RACE. Sequencer: Illumina HiSeq 2000. Starting from the raw public reads, TCRdb applied fastp trimming at Q25, assembled clones with MiXCR and retained in-frame beta chains. Rows merge per CDR3 protein into single entries with the most common DNA and genes. This sample lists about 660,000 distinct CDR3 sequences; around 8.6% were detected once. The top ten clones comprise approximately 0.89% of the sample. These records were also assigned to another study, of yellow fever vaccine responses in identical twins.

Material for sequencing was PBMCs. Receptors originate from a woman aged 18 to 35 in good health.

This clonotype was seen only a few times. This chain uses TRBV14 with TRBJ2-4; D remains ambiguous. The CDR3 runs to 12 residues. CDR1 and CDR2 from the germline V gene are SGHDN and FVKESK. The V and J ends lost 4 bases and 8 bases respectively, with 9 bases between them. The CDR3 DNA follows: TGTGCCAGCAGCCCTTCTTCTTACATTCAGTACTTC. Its protein product is CASSPSSYIQYF.

The chain uses TRBV15 and TRBJ1-6; D uncertain. Per germline, CDR1 LNHNV and CDR2 YYDKDF (reference sequence). This CDR3 is 18 amino acids long. V was trimmed by 0 bases and J by 4 bases, leaving 16 bases between them. This CDR3 is CATSRDNTGLGYNSPLHF. In DNA form, the CDR3 reads TGTGCCACCAGCAGAGATAACACCGGTCTAGGATATAATTCACCCCTCCACTTT.

On this clonotype: This may come from a read error, since a much larger clone is one base off. The V gene is TRBV29-1, the J gene TRBJ2-2; the D is unclear. CDR3 length: 12 residues. Trimming shortened V by 0 bases and J by 8 bases, and 7 bases separated the two germline ends. CDR1 and CDR2 (germline): SQVTM, ANQGSEA. The CDR3, as DNA: TGCAGCGTTGAAGAGGACCAGGGGGAGCTGTTTTTT. Protein: CSVEEDQGELFF.

The sample holds many counts of this clonotype. The chain recombines TRBV11-2 with TRBJ2-3; D not resolved. Germline CDR1 reads SGHAT; CDR2 reads FQNNGV. Trimming cost V 3 bases and J 4 bases, with 14 bases left between them. There are 15 residues in the CDR3. The CDR3, as DNA: TGTGCCAGCAGCTTCCTAGGTTTTAAGGCAGATACGCAGTATTTT. It specifies CASSFLGFKADTQYF.

V and J are TRBV6-5 and TRBJ2-7; TRBD2 aligns across 10 bases. Trimming at V came to 0 bases and at J to 5 bases, leaving 7 bases not matched to a gene. CDR1 is MNHEY and CDR2 is SVGAGI in the germline V gene. The CDR3 is 16 amino acids. The DNA for the CDR3 is TGTGCCAGCAGTTACTCGAGAGCGGGAGGGCCACACGAGCAGTACTTC. It encodes CASSYSRAGGPHEQYF.

This clonotype has at least ten counts. This chain connects TRBV15 to TRBJ2-2; 7 bases line up with TRBD1. The CDR3 is made up of 18 amino acids. With 0 bases clipped from V and 3 bases from J, the junction kept 10 bases outside the gene matches. Germline V gene lookup returns CDR1 LNHNV and CDR2 YYDKDF (reference sequence). The CDR3 is CATSRDRAATGDTGELFF. CDR3 DNA: TGTGCCACCAGCAGAGATCGCGCGGCTACAGGGGACACCGGGGAGCTGTTTTTT.

This clonotype was found a few times. This chain links TRBV7-4 with TRBJ1-2; D gene unclear. This CDR3 region has 16 residues. V was trimmed by 3 bases and J by 4 bases, leaving 18 bases between them. Germline-derived CDR1 and CDR2 are SGHVT and SQSDAQ. Here the CDR3 DNA reads TGTGCCAGCAGCTTGTCATGGTCGGGAGTCCGCTATGGCTACACCTTC. This codes for CASSLSWSGVRYGYTF.

This clonotype was counted ten times or more. The rearrangement uses TRBV12-3 or TRBV12-4 and TRBJ2-1; D call uncertain. This CDR3 spans 11 amino acids. V was pared by 7 bases and J by 8 bases, with 9 bases between. The CDR3 region has the DNA TGTGCCAGCACCACGATATATGAGCAGTTCTTC. Translated: CASTTIYEQFF.

The rearrangement joins TRBV6-2 or TRBV6-3 to TRBJ2-7; the D gene is possibly TRBD1 (5 bases). The CDR3 is 17 amino acids. The V and J ends lost 0 bases and 0 bases respectively, with 15 bases between them. Looked up from germline, CDR1 is MNHEY and CDR2 is SVGEGT. CDR3 coding DNA: TGTGCCAGCAGTTACTCAGGTCGGGCCAGGGCCTCCTACGAGCAGTACTTC. Its translation is CASSYSGRARASYEQYF.

This clonotype was counted only a few times. The chain has TRBV3-1 and TRBJ2-1; 7 bases agree with TRBD2. Germline V gene data show CDR1 as LGHDT and CDR2 as YNNKEL (reference sequence). V dropped 0 bases and J dropped 3; count of bases not matched to a gene: 8. This CDR3 spans 17 amino acids. The CDR3, as DNA: TGTGCCAGCAGCCAAGAGGGTGGGACTACTTGCTACAATGAGCAGTTCTTC. Protein sequence: CASSQEGGTTCYNEQFF.

This clonotype was recorded a few times. This rearrangement joins TRBV11-2 to TRBJ2-1; perhaps TRBD1 as D (6 bases). Germline CDR1 is SGHAT and CDR2 is FQNNGV. V was pared by 5 bases and J by 3 bases, with 14 bases between. The CDR3 runs 15 residues. Here the CDR3 DNA reads TGTGCCAGCAGCAAAGGCGAGGGGGACTACAATGAGCAGTTCTTC. Translation: CASSKGEGDYNEQFF.

This clonotype was observed a handful of times. Possible read error: a much larger clone is one base away. The V gene is TRBV6-4, the J gene TRBJ2-7; maybe TRBD1 (5 bases). This CDR3 has 14 residues. The V gene's germline CDR1 is MRHNA and CDR2 SNTAGT. V was cut by 3 bases and J by 2 bases, with 11 bases left in between. Written as DNA, the CDR3 is TGTGCCAGCAGTGAGAGTTTGGGGCCCTACGAGCAGTACTTC. Translated: CASSESLGPYEQYF.

The chain has TRBV7-8 and TRBJ2-1, with a weak D call TRBD2 (5 bases). CDR1 is SGHVS, CDR2 FQNEAQ, per germline. CDR3 size: 16 residues. Trimming removed 5 bases from V and 8 bases from J, with 22 bases in between. The CDR3 spells CASSPEGALGLDEQFF. DNA of the CDR3: TGTGCCAGCAGCCCAGAGGGCGCCCTGGGGTTGGATGAGCAGTTCTTC. Combining the CDR3 with reference TRBV7-8 and TRBJ2-1 gives the whole variable domain GAGVSQSPRYKVAKRGQDVALRCDPISGHVSLFWYQQALGQGPEFLTYFQNEAQLDKSGLPSDRFFAERPEGSVSTLKIQRTQQEDSAVYLCASSPEGALGLDEQFFGPGTRLTVL.

The chain joins TRBV6-5 to TRBJ2-7, with D possibly matching TRBD2 (5 bases). CDR3 length: 13 amino acids. Per germline, CDR1 MNHEY and CDR2 SVGAGI. The V end was cut by 2 bases, the J end by 7 bases, with 12 bases between. The CDR3 is CASSYMEAFEQYF. The CDR3 DNA sequence: TGTGCCAGCAGTTACATGGAGGCCTTTGAGCAGTACTTC.

This clonotype showed up just a few times. The chain is built from TRBV6-4 and TRBJ2-3; the D is unclear. The CDR3 sequence is 13 residues long. V lost 3 bases and J lost 3, with 7 bases in between. Germline V lookup: CDR1 MRHNA, CDR2 SNTAGT. CDR3 in amino acids: CASSEERTDTQYF. In DNA form, the CDR3 reads TGTGCCAGCAGTGAGGAACGGACAGATACGCAGTATTTT.

This clonotype was recorded a few times. The rearrangement uses TRBV20-1 and TRBJ2-3; no reliable D call. Germline loops: CDR1 DFQATT, CDR2 SNEGSKA (reference sequence). The CDR3 runs 12 residues. The V end was cut by 5 bases, the J end by 5 bases, with 11 bases between. CDR3 sequence reads: CSASLGRDTQYF. CDR3 DNA sequence: TGCAGTGCTTCTCTCGGCAGAGATACGCAGTATTTT.

V and J are TRBV15 and TRBJ2-5; TRBD1 is a possible D gene (5 bases). Germline CDR1 reads LNHNV; CDR2 reads YYDKDF (reference sequence). The CDR3 covers 14 residues. Trimming left V 1 base short and J 0 bases short, with 6 bases between. CDR3 in amino acids: CATSRGQYQETQYF. The CDR3 DNA reads as TGTGCCACCAGCAGAGGACAGTACCAAGAGACCCAGTACTTC.

The chain employs TRBV7-9 and TRBJ1-1; D not resolved. The V gene's germline CDR1 is SEHNR and CDR2 FQNEAQ (reference sequence). The CDR3 has 14 residues. Trimming left V 5 bases short and J 0 bases short, with 10 bases between. Written as DNA, the CDR3 is TGTGCCAGCAGCCCACCCTGGGTGAACACTGAAGCTTTCTTT. Translated, it gives CASSPPWVNTEAFF.

This clonotype was counted a few times. The chain uses TRBV20-1 and TRBJ2-1; 8 bases map to TRBD2. Germline CDR1 is DFQATT and CDR2 is SNEGSKA (reference sequence). The length of the CDR3 is 15 residues. Trimming removed 5 bases from V and 1 base from J; junction bases left unmatched: 7. CDR3 bases: TGCAGTGCTCCCCGGGGGGGCCTATCCTACAATGAGCAGTTCTTC. This gives the protein CSAPRGGLSYNEQFF.

This clonotype was observed a few times. The V call is TRBV5-1, the J call TRBJ2-1; 7 nucleotides agree with TRBD2. V lost 1 base and J lost 5; bases outside the gene matches: 6. Germline V gene sequence: CDR1 SGHRS, CDR2 YFSETQ. This CDR3 comprises 15 residues. The CDR3: CASSLPSGRNNEQFF. The CDR3 DNA reads as TGCGCCAGCAGCTTGCCTAGCGGACGTAACAATGAGCAGTTCTTC.

The chain combines TRBV4-2 with TRBJ1-5; no reliable D call. V shed 0 bases and J shed 8 bases, with 8 bases lying between them. The CDR3 contains 13 residues. Germline V gives CDR1 LGHNA, CDR2 YNFKEQ. CDR3 sequence reads: CASSQDIMKPQHF. The CDR3 DNA reads as TGTGCCAGCAGCCAAGATATAATGAAGCCCCAGCATTTT.

J is TRBJ2-7 and V is TRBV27; 8 bases fit TRBD2. This CDR3 has 17 amino acids. Germline assignment: CDR1 MNHEY and CDR2 SMNVEV (reference sequence). V shed 5 bases and J 1 base; nucleotides not matched to a gene: 13. Written as DNA, the CDR3 is TGTGCCAGCAGTCCCGTACAGCGGGGGCCGGATTCCTACGAGCAGTACTTC. Its protein product is CASSPVQRGPDSYEQYF.

In nucleotides, the CDR3 is TGTGCCAGCAGTTTGACTAGCGGGGCTGGGGGTGAGCAGTACTTC. Translating it yields CASSLTSGAGGEQYF. The chain couples TRBV12-3 or TRBV12-4 to TRBJ2-7, with 11 nucleotides matching TRBD2. V gave up 3 bases and J gave up 7 bases; unmatched junction bases: 8. The length of the CDR3 is 15 residues.

The chain joins TRBV25-1 to TRBJ2-5; no firm D call. The CDR3 totals 11 residues. Germline V gene lookup returns CDR1 MGHDK and CDR2 SYGVNS. V dropped 2 bases and J dropped 5 bases, with 3 bases sitting between them. The CDR3 region is CASSEIETQYF. CDR3 in DNA: TGTGCCAGCAGTGAAATCGAGACCCAGTACTTC.

This clonotype came up a few times. The J gene is TRBJ1-1, the V gene TRBV20-1; no reliable D call. With 5 bases removed from V and 1 base from J, the gap between germline ends came to 5 bases. Looked up from germline, CDR1 is DFQATT and CDR2 is SNEGSKA (reference sequence). This CDR3 is built from 11 residues. In DNA, the CDR3 is TGCAGTGCTCCATGGAACACTGAAGCTTTCTTT. Its protein is CSAPWNTEAFF.